These 9 T cell receptor beta chains were sequenced from one sample in a study of blood T cell repertoires in COVID-19. TCRdb keeps only in-frame clones here, not all; method: immunoSEQ multiplex PCR. The sample lists 120,000 to 150,000 clones, about nine tenths occurring once. Specimen: peripheral blood. The source is a human donor in a cohort sampled during active COVID-19.

The CDR3 sequence is CASSSPRGPRKYF. The CDR3 DNA reads as TGTGCCAGCAGTTCGCCCCGTGGCCCGAGGAAGTACTTC. The V gene is TRBV12-3 or TRBV12-4, the J gene TRBJ2-7; D gene unclear. Trimming cost V 4 bases and J 11 bases, with 18 bases left between them. This CDR3 has 13 residues.

This clone was seen a single time. V usage is TRBV4-2 and J usage is TRBJ2-5; 11 bases match TRBD2. Trimming at V came to 4 bases and at J to 4 bases, leaving 14 bases not matched to a gene. Germline V gene data show CDR1 as LGHNA and CDR2 as YNFKEQ. This CDR3 spans 18 amino acids. The CDR3 loop is CASSPRSLAGGRGETQYF. The CDR3 nucleotides are TGTGCCAGCAGCCCCCGGTCGCTAGCGGGGGGCCGAGGAGAGACCCAGTACTTC.

The rearrangement joins TRBV5-6 to TRBJ1-4, with 8 nucleotides matching TRBD1. The CDR3 consists of 15 residues. J was trimmed by 8 bases and V by 1 base; bases with no gene match: 7. Per the germline V gene, CDR1 is SGHDT and CDR2 is YYEEEE. The DNA of the CDR3 is TGTGCCAGCAGCTTGCGAGGACAGGGACAGGAAAAACTGTTTTTT. Protein: CASSLRGQGQEKLFF.

The chain uses TRBV9 and TRBJ1-2; D unclear. The CDR3 consists of 15 residues. V was trimmed by 3 bases and J by 6 bases, leaving 18 bases between them. Germline V gives CDR1 SGDLS, CDR2 YYNGEE. The CDR3 spells CASSATDQHVNGYTF. The CDR3 coding sequence is TGTGCCAGCAGCGCAACAGATCAACATGTCAATGGCTACACCTTC.

This rearrangement joins TRBV27 to TRBJ1-5; D may be TRBD1 (6 bases). Trimming removed 5 bases at V and 0 bases at J, with 11 bases between. The CDR3 runs 15 residues. Germline V CDR1 and CDR2: MNHEY, SMNVEV (reference sequence). The CDR3 DNA reads as TGTGCCAGCAGTCGGGACACGCATAGCAATCAGCCCCAGCATTTT. Protein sequence: CASSRDTHSNQPQHF.

The chain couples TRBV21-1 to TRBJ1-2; the listed D gene, TRBD1, was not tested against the DNA. TRBV21-1 corresponds to a pseudogene. CDR3 size: 12 residues. Here the CDR3 reads CASSKRQGGYTF. The CDR3 region has the DNA TGTGCCAGCAGCAAAAGACAGGGTGGCTACACCTTC.

This clone turned up a few times. V gene TRBV5-1 combines with J gene TRBJ1-6; TRBD1 is a possible D gene (5 bases). Germline V gene data show CDR1 as SGHRS and CDR2 as YFSETQ. CDR3 length: 14 residues. V was cut by 1 base and J by 8 bases, with 10 bases left in between. The chain's CDR3 is CASSLLTVDSPLHF. The CDR3 DNA sequence: TGCGCCAGCAGCTTGTTGACAGTCGATTCACCCCTCCACTTT.

This chain connects TRBV7-9 to TRBJ2-7; 8 bases align to TRBD2. This CDR3 region has 15 residues. Germline loops: CDR1 SEHNR, CDR2 FQNEAQ (reference sequence). J was trimmed by 5 bases and V by 0 bases; bases with no gene match: 6. CDR3 coding DNA: TGTGCCAGCAGCTTAGCTACCGGGACTAGGCACGAGCAGTACTTC. Amino acids: CASSLATGTRHEQYF.

The gene calls are TRBV27 and TRBJ2-3, with D perhaps TRBD2 (5 bases). Germline V gene lookup returns CDR1 MNHEY and CDR2 SMNVEV (reference sequence). The CDR3 length is 14 residues. V lost 5 bases, J lost 1 base, and 10 bases lay in between. The CDR3 region is CASSPPGGTDTQYF. CDR3 DNA sequence: TGTGCCAGCAGTCCCCCCGGGGGCACAGATACGCAGTATTTT.